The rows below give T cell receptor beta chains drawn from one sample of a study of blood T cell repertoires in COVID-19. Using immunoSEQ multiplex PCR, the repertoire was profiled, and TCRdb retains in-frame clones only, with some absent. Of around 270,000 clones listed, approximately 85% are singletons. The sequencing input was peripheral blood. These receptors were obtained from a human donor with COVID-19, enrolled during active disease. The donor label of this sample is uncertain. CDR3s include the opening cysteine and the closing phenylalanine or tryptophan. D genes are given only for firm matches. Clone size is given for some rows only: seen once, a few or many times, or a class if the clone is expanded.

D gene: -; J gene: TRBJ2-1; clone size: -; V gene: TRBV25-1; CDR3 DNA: TGTGCCAGCAGTGATCCCGACTCTTACAATGAGCAGTTCTTC; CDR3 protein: CASSDPDSYNEQFF
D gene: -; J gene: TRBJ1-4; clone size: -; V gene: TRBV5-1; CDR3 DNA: TGCGCCAGCAGCTTGGAGGCCGGACACGGAGAAAAACTGTTTTTT; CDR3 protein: CASSLEAGHGEKLFF
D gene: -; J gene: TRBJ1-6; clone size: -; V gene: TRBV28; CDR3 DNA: TGTGCCAGCAGCCGGACAGTTGCAGTTGTGGCCCTCCACTTT; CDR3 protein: CASSRTVAVVALHF
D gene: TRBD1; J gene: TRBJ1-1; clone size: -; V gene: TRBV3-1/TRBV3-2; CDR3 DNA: TGTGCCAGCAGCCAAGGGACAGGGGTAACTGAAGCTTTCTTT; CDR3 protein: CASSQGTGVTEAFF
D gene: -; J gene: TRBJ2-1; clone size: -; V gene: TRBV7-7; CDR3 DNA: TGTGCTAGCAGCTCCCAGGGGGGCCTCCTCTACAATGAGCAGTTCTTC; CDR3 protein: CASSSQGGLLYNEQFF
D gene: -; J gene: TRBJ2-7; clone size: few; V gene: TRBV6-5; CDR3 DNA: TGTGCCAGCAGCCGCCCGGGACACATCTCCTACGAGCAGTACTTC; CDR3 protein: CASSRPGHISYEQYF
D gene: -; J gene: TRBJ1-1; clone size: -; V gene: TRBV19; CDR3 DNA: TGTGCCAGTAGTATAGGAAGACAGTCGGGGAACACTGAAGCTTTCTTT; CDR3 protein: CASSIGRQSGNTEAFF
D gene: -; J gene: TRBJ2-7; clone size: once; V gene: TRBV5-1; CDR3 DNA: TGCGCCAGCAGCTTGGCGCCTAGCAGTTCCTACGAGCAGTACTTC; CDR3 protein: CASSLAPSSSYEQYF
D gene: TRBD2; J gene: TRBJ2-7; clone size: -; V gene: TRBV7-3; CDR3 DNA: TGTGCCAGCAGCTTAAGCCCCGACCGGACTAGCTCCGAGCAGTACTTC; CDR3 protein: CASSLSPDRTSSEQYF
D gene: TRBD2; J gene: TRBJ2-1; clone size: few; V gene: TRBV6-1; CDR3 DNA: TGTGCCAGCAGTGAATCGAGCGGGAGACACAATGAGCAGTTCTTC; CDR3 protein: CASSESSGRHNEQFF
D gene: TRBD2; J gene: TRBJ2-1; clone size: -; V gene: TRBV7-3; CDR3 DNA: TGTGCCAGCAGCAAATTGGGTAGCGGGGACAATGAGCAGTTCTTC; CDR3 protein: CASSKLGSGDNEQFF
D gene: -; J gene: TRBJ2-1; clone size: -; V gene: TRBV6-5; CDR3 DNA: TGTGCCAGCAGTTACTCGAGCGGACGCAATGAGCAGTTCTTC; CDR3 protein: CASSYSSGRNEQFF
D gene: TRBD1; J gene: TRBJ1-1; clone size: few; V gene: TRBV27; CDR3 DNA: TGTGCCAGCAGGGTTTTGGGACAGGGGGCGGGAGGCACTGAAGCTTTCTTT; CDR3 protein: CASRVLGQGAGGTEAFF
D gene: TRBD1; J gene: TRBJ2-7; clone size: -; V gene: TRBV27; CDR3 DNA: TGTGCCAGCCCGAAGGGGACAGGGAAGGCCTACGAGCAGTACTTC; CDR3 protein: CASPKGTGKAYEQYF
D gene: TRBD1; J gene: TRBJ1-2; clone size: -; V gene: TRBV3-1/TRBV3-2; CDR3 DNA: TGTGCCAGCAGCGCGCTATCGGGACAGGGGGCCGGCTACACCTTC; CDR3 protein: CASSALSGQGAGYTF
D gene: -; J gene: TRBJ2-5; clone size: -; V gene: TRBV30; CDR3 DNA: TGTGCCTGGAGTGCCCGGACAGTGGCAGGGACCCAGTACTTC; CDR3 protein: CAWSARTVAGTQYF
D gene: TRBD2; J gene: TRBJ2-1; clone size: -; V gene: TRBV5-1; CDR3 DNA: TGCGCCAGCAGAAGGGCTAGCGGGATTGATGAGCAGTTCTTC; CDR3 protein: CASRRASGIDEQFF
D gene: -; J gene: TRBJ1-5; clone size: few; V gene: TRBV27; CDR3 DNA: TGTGCCAGCAGTTCGACCGGGTATAGCAATCAGCCCCAGCATTTT; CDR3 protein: CASSSTGYSNQPQHF
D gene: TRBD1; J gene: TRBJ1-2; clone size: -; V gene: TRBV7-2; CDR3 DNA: TGTGCCAGCAGCCCACAAACGGGACAGGGGGCAGGTTCGTCGGGAGGCTACACCTTC; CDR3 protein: CASSPQTGQGAGSSGGYTF
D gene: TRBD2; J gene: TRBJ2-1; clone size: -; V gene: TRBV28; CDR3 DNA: TGTGCCAGTTCGCTAGCGGGAAGGGGCAATGAGCAGTTCTTC; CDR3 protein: CASSLAGRGNEQFF
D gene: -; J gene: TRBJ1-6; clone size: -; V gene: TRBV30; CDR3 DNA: TGTGCCTCTGTCCAGGACTATAATTCACCCCTCCACTTT; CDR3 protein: CASVQDYNSPLHF
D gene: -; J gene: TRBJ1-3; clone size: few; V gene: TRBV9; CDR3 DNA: TGTGCCAGCAGCGTTTCCGTTGGGGCTGGGGGAAACACCATATATTTT; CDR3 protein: CASSVSVGAGGNTIYF
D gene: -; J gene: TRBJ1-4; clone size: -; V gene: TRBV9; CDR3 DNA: TGTGCCAGCAGCGCGGCAACTAATGAAAAACTGTTTTTT; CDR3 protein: CASSAATNEKLFF
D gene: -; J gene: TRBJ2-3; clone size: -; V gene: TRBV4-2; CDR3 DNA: TGTGCCAGCAGCCAAGGACTAGAGGTAGATACGCAGTATTTT; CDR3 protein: CASSQGLEVDTQYF
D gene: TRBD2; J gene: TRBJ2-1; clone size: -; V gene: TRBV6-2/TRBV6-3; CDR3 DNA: TGTGCCAGCAGTACACGACTAGCGGGACCATACAATGAGCAGTTCTTC; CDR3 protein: CASSTRLAGPYNEQFF
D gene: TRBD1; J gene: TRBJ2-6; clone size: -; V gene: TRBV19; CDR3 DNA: TGTGCCAGTATAGCCCCCTTCGGGACAGGGGCTGGGGCCAACGTCCTGACTTTC; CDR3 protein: CASIAPFGTGAGANVLTF
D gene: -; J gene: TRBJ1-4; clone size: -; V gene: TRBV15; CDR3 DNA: TGTGCCACCAGCAGGGGGGGCGGGGGCACAACTAATGAAAAACTGTTTTTT; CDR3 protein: CATSRGGGGTTNEKLFF
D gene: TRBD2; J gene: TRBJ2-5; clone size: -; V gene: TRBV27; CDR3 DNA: TGTGCCAGCAGTCCGGGGACTAGCGGGAGCACCCAGTACTTC; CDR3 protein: CASSPGTSGSTQYF
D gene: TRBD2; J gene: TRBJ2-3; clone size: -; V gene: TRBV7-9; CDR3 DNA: TGTGCCAGCAGCTTGATAGCGGGAGGGCCCTTAGATACGCAGTATTTT; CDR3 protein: CASSLIAGGPLDTQYF
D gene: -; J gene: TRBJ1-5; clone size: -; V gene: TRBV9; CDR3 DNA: TGTGCCAGCAGCGTAGCTACGGGGAAGCCCCAGCATTTT; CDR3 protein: CASSVATGKPQHF
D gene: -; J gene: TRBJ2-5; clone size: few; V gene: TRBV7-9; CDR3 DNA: TGTGCCAGCAGAACCTTATCTAGTTTAGAGACCCAGTACTTC; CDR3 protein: CASRTLSSLETQYF
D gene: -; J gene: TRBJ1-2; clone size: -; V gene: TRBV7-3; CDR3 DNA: TGTGCCAGCAGCCCTGGCGTTGGCGGAGGCTACACCTTC; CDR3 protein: CASSPGVGGGYTF
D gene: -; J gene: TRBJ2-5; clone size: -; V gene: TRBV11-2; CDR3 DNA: TGTGCCAGCAGCCAAGGGGGCGCGGGGGAGACCCAGTACTTC; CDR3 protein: CASSQGGAGETQYF
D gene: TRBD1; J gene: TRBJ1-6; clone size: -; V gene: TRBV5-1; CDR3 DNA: TGCGCCAGCAGCCTCCGGGACAGTAGTAATTCACCCCTCCACTTT; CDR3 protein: CASSLRDSSNSPLHF
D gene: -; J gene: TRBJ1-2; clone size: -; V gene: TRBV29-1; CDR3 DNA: TGCAGCGCGGGGAAGGACAGCTACTATGGCTACACCTTC; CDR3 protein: CSAGKDSYYGYTF
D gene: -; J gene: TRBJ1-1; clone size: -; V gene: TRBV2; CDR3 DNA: TGTGCCAGCAGTGATCCCGGGGCTGAAGCTTTCTTT; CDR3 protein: CASSDPGAEAFF
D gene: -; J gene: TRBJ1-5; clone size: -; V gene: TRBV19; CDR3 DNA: TGTGCCAGTAGTATAGGGGGCGGTCAGCCCCAGCATTTT; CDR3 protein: CASSIGGGQPQHF
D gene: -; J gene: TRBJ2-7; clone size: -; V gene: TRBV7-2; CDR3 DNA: TGTGCCAGCAGCTTAGGCGTCTCCTACGAGCAGTACTTC; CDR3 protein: CASSLGVSYEQYF
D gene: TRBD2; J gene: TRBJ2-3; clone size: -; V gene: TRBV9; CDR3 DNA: TGTGCCAGCAGCGCTATAGCGGGCCTCAGCACAGATACGCAGTATTTT; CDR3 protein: CASSAIAGLSTDTQYF
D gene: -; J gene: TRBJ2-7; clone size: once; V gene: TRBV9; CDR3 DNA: TGTGCCAGCAGCCCAGGGACAAACCGCTACGAGCAGTACTTC; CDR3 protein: CASSPGTNRYEQYF
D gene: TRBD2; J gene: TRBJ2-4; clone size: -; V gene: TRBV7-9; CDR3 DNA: TGTGCCAGCAGCCCCGGGACTAGCGGGAGGAGGGACATTCAGTACTTC; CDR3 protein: CASSPGTSGRRDIQYF
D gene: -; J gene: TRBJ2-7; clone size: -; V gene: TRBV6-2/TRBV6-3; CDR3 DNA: TGTGCCAGCAGTTACTCGATACCAGTCTACGAGCAGTACTTC; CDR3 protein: CASSYSIPVYEQYF